This TCR beta chain was observed in a study of T cells in Graves' hyperthyroidism and ophthalmopathy. Study-level background: Upon initial diagnosis and before any treatment, peripheral blood was collected. Findings and limits, study-wide: Blood samples included most of the expanded thyroid clonotypes exceeding 0.001.

Disease duration under 2 months; hyperthyroidism patients were aged 18 to 65. Pregnant or lactating patients were excluded, as were those with uncontrolled infection or other autoimmune disease. Germline V gene sequence: CDR1 LGHDT, CDR2 YNNKEL (reference sequence). V was shortened by 1 base and J by 7 bases, with 11 bases between the two germline ends. The CDR3 is made up of 15 amino acids. Of note for this clonotype: Its antigen is still unknown.

Researchers took RNA transcripts and amplified the TCR beta CDR3 regions from them. HTBI primers drove first-round RT-PCR of the TCR CDR3. MiXCR, run by TCRdb on the multiplex PCR reads, gives a single entry per CDR3 protein. The sample has approximately 400,000 distinct CDR3 sequences; around 16% are singletons. The material sequenced was blood. The chain joins TRBV3-1 to TRBJ1-6; D not certain. This TCR was recovered from a woman under 30 with Graves' hyperthyroidism. CDR3: CASSQAETGNSPLHF. The CDR3 nucleotides read TGTGCCAGCAGCCAAGCAGAGACGGGGAATTCACCCCTCCACTTT.